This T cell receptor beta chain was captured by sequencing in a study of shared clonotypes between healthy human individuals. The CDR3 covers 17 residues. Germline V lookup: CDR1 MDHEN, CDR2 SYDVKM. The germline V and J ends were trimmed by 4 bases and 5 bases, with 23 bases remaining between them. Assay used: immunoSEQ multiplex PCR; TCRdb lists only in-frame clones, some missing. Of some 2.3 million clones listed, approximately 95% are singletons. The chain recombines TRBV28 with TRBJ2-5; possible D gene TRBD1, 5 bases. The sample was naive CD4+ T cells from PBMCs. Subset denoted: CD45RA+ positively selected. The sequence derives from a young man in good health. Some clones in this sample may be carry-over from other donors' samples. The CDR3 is CASSSGQRASIGETQYF. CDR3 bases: TGTGCCAGCAGTTCCGGACAACGGGCCTCGATTGGGGAGACCCAGTACTTC.